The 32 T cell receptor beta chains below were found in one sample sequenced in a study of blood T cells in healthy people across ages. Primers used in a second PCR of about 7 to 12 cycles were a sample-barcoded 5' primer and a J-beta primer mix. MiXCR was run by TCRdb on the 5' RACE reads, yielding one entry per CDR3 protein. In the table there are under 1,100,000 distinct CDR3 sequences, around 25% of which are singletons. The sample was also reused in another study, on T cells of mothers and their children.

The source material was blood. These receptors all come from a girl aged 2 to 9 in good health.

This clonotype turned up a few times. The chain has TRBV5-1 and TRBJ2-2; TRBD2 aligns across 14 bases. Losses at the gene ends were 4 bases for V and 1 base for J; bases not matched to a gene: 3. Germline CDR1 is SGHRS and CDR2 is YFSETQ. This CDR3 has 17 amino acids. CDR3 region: CASSLGLAGENTGELFF. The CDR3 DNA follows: TGCGCCAGCAGCCTGGGACTAGCGGGAGAGAACACCGGGGAGCTGTTTTTT.

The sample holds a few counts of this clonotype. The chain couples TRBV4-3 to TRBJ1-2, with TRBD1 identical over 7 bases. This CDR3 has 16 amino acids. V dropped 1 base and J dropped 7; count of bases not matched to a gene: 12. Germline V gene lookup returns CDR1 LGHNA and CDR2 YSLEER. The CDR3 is CASSQVFDRDLVGYTF. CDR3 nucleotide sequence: TGCGCCAGCAGCCAAGTTTTCGACAGGGACCTAGTTGGCTACACCTTC.

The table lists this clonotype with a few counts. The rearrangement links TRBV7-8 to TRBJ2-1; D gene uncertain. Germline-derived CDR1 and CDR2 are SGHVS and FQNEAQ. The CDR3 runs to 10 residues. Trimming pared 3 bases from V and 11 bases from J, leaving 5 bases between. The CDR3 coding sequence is TGTGCCAGCAGCTTGGAAAAGCAGTTCTTC. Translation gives CASSLEKQFF.

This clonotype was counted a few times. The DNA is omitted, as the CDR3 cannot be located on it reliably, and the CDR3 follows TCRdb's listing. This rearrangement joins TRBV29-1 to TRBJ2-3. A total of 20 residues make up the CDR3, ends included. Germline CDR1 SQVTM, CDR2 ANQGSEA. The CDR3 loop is CSVVYISAALWAGRTDTQYF.

The CDR3 here is CASTLSRGATDTQYF. Here the CDR3 DNA reads TGTGCCAGCACCCTCTCAAGGGGGGCAACAGATACGCAGTATTTT. The V gene is TRBV12-3 or TRBV12-4, the J gene TRBJ2-3; D assignment may be TRBD1 or TRBD2 (6 bases each). This CDR3 has 15 residues. Trimming removed 7 bases from V and 3 bases from J, with 17 bases in between.

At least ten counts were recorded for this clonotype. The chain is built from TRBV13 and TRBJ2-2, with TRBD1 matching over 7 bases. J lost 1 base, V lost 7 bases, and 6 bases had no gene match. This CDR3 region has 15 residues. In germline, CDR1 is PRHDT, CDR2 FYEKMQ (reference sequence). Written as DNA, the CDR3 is TGTGCCAGCACCCCCCGGACAGGGAACACCGGGGAGCTGTTTTTT. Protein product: CASTPRTGNTGELFF.

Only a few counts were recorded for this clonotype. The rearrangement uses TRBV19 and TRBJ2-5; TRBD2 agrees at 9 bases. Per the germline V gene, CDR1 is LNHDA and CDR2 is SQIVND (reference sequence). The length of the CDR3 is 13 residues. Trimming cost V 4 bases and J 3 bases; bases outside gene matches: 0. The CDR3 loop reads CASSTSGEETQYF. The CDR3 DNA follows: TGTGCCAGTAGTACTAGCGGGGAAGAGACCCAGTACTTC.

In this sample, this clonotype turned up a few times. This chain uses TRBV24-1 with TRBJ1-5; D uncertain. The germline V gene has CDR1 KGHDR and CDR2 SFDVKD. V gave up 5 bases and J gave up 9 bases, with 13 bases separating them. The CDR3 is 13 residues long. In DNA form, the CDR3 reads TGTGCCACCAGTGTCAGTTCGCAAGGGCCCCAGCATTTT. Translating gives CATSVSSQGPQHF.

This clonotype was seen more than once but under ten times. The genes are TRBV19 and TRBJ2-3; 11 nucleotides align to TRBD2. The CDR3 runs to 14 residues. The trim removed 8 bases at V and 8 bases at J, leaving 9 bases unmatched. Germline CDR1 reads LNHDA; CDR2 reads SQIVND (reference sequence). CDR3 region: CASSLAGGRPTQYF. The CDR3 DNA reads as TGTGCCAGTTCTCTAGCGGGGGGCCGGCCTACGCAGTATTTT.

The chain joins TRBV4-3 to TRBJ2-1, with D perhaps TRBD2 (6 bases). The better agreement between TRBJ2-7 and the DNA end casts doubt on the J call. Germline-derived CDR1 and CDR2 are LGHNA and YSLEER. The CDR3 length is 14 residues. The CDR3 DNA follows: TGCGCCAGCAGCCAGGGACTCCGGAGGGGAGAGCAGTACTTC. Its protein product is CASSQGLRRGEQYF.

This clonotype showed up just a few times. The CDR3 region has the DNA TGCGCCAGCAGCCGCTTGTTGGGGCGCACTGGAAACACCATATATTTT. Its translation: CASSRLLGRTGNTIYF. The V call is TRBV5-1, the J call TRBJ1-3, with D maybe TRBD1 (5 bases). The germline CDR1 and CDR2 sequences are SGHRS and YFSETQ. Trimming took off 4 bases at V and 2 bases at J, with 16 bases between the two ends. The CDR3 contains 16 residues.

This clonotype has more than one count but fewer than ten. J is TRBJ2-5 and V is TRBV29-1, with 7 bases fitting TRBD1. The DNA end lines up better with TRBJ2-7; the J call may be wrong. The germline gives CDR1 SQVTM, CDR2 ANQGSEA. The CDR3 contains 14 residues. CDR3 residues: CSAEPNRGSYEQYF. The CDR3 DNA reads TGCAGCGCAGAACCAAACAGGGGATCCTACGAGCAGTACTTC.

The CDR3 spells CASSSLTLYSGRAKTQYF. CDR3 sequence (DNA): TGTGCCAGCAGTTCGCTTACCCTTTATAGCGGGAGGGCTAAGACCCAGTACTTC. This chain connects TRBV6-5 to TRBJ2-5; 11 nucleotides align to TRBD2. Germline CDR1 reads MNHEY; CDR2 reads SVGAGI. CDR3 length: 18 amino acids. V was pared by 4 bases and J by 6 bases, with 16 bases of the junction left unmatched.

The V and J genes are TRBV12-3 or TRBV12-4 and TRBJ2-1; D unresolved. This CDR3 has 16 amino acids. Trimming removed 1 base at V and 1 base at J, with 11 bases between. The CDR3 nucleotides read TGTGCCAGCAGTTTAGACTTGGGCCGGTCCTACAATGAGCAGTTCTTC. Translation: CASSLDLGRSYNEQFF.

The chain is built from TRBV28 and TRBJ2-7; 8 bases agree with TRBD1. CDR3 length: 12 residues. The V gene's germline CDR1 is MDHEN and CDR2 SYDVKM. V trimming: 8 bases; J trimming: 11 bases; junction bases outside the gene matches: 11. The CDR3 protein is CASGPPTGVKYF. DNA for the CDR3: TGTGCCAGCGGTCCCCCGACAGGGGTGAAGTACTTC.

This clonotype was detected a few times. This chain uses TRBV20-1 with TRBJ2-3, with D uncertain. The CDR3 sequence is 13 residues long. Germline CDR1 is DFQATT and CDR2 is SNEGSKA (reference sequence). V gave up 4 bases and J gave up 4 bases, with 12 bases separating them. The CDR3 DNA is TGCAGTGCTACCCCGAGTATCGCAGATACGCAGTATTTT. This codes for CSATPSIADTQYF.

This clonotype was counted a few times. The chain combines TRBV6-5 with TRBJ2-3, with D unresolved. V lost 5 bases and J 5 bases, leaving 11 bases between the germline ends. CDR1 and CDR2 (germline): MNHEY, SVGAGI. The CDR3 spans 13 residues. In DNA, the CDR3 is TGTGCCAGCAGTACGCCGGCGGTAGATACGCAGTATTTT. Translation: CASSTPAVDTQYF.

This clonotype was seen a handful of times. The DNA for the CDR3 is TGCGCCAGTTCGCAAGAGGGGAGCAATCAGCCCCAGTATTTT. Protein sequence: CASSQEGSNQPQYF. The chain uses TRBV5-1 and TRBJ1-5, with D perhaps given as TRBD1 or TRBD2 (5 bases each). The J call may be wrong; the DNA end is better matched by TRBJ2-3. Looked up from germline, CDR1 is SGHRS and CDR2 is YFSETQ. This CDR3 region has 14 residues.

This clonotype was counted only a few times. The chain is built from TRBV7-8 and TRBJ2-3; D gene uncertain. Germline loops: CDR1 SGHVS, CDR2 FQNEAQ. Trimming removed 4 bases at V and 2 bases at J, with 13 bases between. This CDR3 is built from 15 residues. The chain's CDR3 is CASSYNMGYTDTQYF. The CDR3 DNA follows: TGTGCCAGCAGCTATAATATGGGGTACACAGATACGCAGTATTTT.

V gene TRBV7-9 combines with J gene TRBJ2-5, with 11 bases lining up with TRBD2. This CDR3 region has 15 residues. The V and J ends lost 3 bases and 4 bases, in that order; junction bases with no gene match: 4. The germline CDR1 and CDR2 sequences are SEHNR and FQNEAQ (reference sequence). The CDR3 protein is CASSLRLAGRETQYF. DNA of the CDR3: TGTGCCAGCAGCTTGAGACTAGCGGGGAGAGAGACCCAGTACTTC.

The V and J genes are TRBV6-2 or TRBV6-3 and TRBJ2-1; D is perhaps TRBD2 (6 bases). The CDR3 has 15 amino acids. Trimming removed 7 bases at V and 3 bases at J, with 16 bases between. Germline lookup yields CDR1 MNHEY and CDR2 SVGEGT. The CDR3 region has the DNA TGTGCCAGCACGATGACCTGGGGGGACTACAATGAGCAGTTCTTC. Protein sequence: CASTMTWGDYNEQFF.

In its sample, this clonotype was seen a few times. The CDR3 nucleotides read TGTGCCAGCAGTTACACCACGCCGGAACCTAGCACAGATACGCAGTATTTT. It codes for CASSYTTPEPSTDTQYF. The chain employs TRBV6-5 and TRBJ2-3, with D uncertain. V dropped 2 bases and J dropped 0 bases, with 15 bases sitting between them. Germline CDR1 reads MNHEY; CDR2 reads SVGAGI. The CDR3 contains 17 residues.

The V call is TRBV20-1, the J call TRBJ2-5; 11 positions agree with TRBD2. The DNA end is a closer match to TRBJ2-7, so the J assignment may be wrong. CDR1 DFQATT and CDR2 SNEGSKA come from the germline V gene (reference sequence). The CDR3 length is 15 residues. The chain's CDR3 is CSARDRRGLADEQYF. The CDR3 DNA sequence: TGCAGTGCTAGAGATCGGAGGGGACTAGCGGACGAGCAGTACTTC.

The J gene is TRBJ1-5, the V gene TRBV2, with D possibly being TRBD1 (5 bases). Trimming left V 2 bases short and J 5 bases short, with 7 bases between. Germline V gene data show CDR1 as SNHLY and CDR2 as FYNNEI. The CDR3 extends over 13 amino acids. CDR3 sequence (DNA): TGTGCCAGCAGTGAATTGGGGCATCAGCCCCAGCATTTT. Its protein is CASSELGHQPQHF.

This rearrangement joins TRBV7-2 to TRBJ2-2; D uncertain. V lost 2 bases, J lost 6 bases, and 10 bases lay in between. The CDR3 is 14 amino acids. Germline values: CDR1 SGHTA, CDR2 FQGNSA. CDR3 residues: CASSLTGDSGELFF. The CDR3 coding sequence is TGTGCCAGCAGCTTAACCGGAGATTCCGGGGAGCTGTTTTTT.

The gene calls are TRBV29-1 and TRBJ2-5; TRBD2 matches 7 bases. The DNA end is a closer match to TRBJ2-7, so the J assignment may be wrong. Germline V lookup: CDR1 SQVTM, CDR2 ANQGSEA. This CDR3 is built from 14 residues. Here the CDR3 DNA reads TGCAGCGTTGTGGGGCTCGGGGGGAAGGACGAGCAGTACTTC. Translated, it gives CSVVGLGGKDEQYF.

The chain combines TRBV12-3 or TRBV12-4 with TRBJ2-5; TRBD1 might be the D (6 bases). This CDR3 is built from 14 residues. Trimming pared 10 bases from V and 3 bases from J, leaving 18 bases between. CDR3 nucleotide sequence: TGTGCCACCCGAGGACAGTCGGCTGAAGAGACCCAGTACTTC. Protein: CATRGQSAEETQYF.

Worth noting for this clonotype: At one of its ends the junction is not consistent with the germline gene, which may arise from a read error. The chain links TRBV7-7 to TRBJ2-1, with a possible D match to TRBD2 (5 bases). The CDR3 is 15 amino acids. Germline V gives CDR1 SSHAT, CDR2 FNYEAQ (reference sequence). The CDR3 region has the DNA TGTGCTAGCAGCTTAGTGTCTAGCACCACGGCTGAGCAGTTCTTC. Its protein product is CASSLVSSTTAEQFF.

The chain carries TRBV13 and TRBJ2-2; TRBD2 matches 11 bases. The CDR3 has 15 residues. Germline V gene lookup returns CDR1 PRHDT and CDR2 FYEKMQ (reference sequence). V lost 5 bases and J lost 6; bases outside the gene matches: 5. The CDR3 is CASSVLAGVAGELFF. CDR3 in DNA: TGTGCCAGCAGCGTACTAGCGGGAGTAGCCGGGGAGCTGTTTTTT.

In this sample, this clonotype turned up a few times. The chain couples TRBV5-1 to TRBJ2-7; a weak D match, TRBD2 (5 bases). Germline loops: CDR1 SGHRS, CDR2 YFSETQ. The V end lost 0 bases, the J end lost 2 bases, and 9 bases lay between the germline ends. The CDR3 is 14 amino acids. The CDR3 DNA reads TGCGCCAGCAGCTTGGAAGGGAGCGCCTACGAGCAGTACTTC. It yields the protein CASSLEGSAYEQYF.

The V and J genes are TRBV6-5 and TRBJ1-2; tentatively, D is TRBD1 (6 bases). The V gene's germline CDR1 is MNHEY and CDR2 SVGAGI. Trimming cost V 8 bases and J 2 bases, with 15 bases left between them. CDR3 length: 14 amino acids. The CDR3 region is CASRVGASNYGYTF. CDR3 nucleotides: TGTGCCAGCCGGGTGGGGGCATCGAACTATGGCTACACCTTC.

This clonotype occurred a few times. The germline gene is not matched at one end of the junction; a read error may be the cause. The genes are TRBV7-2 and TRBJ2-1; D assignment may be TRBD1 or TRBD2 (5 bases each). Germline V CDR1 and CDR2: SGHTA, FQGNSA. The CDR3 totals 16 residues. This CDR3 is CASSLEAAGASKKQFF. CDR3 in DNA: TGTGCCAGCAGCTTAGAAGCAGCCGGGGCGAGTAAGAAGCAGTTCTTT.